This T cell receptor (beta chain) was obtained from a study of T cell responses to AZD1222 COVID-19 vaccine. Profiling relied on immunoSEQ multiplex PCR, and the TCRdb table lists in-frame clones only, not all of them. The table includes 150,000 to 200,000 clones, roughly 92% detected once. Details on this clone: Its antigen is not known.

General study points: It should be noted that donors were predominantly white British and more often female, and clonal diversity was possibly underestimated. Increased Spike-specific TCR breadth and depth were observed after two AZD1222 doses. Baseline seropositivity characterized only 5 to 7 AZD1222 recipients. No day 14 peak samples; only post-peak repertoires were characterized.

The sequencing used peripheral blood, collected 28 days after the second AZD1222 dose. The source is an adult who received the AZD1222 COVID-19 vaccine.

The CDR3 DNA reads TGTGCCAGCTCACCACGGGACGGCTATGGCTACACCTTC. This gives the protein CASSPRDGYGYTF. The rearrangement joins TRBV18 to TRBJ1-2, with a tentative D call TRBD1 (5 bases). Per the germline V gene, CDR1 is KGHSH and CDR2 is LQKENI. Trimming left V 1 base short and J 4 bases short, with 7 bases between. This CDR3 region has 13 residues.